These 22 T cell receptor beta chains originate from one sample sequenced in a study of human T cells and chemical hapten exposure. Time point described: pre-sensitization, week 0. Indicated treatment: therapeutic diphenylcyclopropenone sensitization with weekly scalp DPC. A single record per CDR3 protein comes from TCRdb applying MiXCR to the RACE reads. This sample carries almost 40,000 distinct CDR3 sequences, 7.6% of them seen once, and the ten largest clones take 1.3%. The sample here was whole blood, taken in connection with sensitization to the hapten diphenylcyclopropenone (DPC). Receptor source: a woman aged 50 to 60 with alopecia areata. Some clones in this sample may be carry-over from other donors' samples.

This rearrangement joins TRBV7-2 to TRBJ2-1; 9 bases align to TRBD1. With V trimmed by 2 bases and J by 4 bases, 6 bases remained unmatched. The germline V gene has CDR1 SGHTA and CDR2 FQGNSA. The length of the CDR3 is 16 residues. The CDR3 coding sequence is TGTGCCAGCAGCTTAATGACAGGGGGGGTTTACAATGAGCAGTTCTTC. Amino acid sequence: CASSLMTGGVYNEQFF.

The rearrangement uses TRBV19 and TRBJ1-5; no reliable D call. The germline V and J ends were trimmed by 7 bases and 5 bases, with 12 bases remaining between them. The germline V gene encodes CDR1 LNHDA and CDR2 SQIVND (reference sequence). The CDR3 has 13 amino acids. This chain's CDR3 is CASIGSRDQPQHF. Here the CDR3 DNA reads TGTGCCAGTATAGGGAGCAGAGATCAGCCCCAGCATTTT.

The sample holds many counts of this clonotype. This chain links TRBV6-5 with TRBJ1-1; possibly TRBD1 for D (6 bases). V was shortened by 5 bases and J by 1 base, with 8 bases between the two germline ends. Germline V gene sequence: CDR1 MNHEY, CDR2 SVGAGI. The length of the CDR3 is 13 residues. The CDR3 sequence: CASSTTGNTEAFF. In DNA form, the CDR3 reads TGTGCCAGCAGTACGACAGGGAACACTGAAGCTTTCTTT.

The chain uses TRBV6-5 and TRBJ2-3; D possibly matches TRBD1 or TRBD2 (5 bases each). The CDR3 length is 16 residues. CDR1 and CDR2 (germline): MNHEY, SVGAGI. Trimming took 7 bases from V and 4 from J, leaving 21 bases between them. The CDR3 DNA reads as TGTGCCAGCAAACCTCACGAGGGGAATGGGGCAGATACGCAGTATTTT. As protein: CASKPHEGNGADTQYF.

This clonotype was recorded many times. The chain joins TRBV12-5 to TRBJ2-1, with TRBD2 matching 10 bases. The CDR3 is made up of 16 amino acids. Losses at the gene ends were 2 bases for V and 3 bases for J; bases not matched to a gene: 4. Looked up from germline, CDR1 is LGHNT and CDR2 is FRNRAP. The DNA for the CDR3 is TGTGCTAGTGGTTTGCTAGCGGGAGTATACTACAATGAGCAGTTCTTC. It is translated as CASGLLAGVYYNEQFF.

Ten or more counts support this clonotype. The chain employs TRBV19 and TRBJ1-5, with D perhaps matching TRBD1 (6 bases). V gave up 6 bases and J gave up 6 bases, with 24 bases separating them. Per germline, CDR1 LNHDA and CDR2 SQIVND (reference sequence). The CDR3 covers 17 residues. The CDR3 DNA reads TGTGCCAGTAGGGGCGGCAGGGGAAAGGGGCGTATTCAGCCCCAGCATTTT. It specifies CASRGGRGKGRIQPQHF.

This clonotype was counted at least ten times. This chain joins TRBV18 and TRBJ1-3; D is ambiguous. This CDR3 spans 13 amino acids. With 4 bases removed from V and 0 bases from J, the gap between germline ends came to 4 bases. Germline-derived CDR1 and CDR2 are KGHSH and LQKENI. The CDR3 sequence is CASSLISGNTIYF. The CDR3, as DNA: TGTGCCAGCTCACTAATCTCTGGAAACACCATATATTTT.

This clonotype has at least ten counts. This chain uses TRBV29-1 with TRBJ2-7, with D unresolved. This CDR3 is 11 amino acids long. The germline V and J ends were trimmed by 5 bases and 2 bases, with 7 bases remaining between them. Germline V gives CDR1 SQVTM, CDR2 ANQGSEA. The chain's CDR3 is CSVSTAYEQYF. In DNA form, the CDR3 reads TGCAGCGTTTCTACAGCCTACGAGCAGTACTTC.

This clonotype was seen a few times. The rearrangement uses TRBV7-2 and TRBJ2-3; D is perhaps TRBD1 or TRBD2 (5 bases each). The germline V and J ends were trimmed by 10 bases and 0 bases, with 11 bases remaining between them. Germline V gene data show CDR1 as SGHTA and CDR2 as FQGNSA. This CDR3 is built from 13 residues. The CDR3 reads CAIGTGSTDTQYF. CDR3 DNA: TGTGCCATCGGGACCGGGAGCACAGATACGCAGTATTTT. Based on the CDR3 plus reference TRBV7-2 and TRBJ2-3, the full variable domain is GAGVSQSPSNKVTEKGKDVELRCDPISGHTALYWYRQSLGQGLEFLIYFQGNSAPDKSGLPSDRFSAERTGGSVSTLTIQRTQQEDSAVYLCAIGTGSTDTQYFGPGTRLTVL.

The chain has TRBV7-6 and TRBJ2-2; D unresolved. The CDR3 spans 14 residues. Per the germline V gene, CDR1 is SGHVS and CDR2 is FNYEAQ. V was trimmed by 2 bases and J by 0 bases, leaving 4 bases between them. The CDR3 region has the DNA TGTGCCAGCAGCTTATTTCCGAACACCGGGGAGCTGTTTTTT. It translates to CASSLFPNTGELFF.

The CDR3 bases are TGTGCCAGCAGCCAACCTGCGGGAGTGCACGAGCAGTACTTC. This translates into CASSQPAGVHEQYF. The chain has TRBV4-2 and TRBJ2-7; 7 bases are shared with TRBD2. There are 14 residues in the CDR3. Germline V gene sequence: CDR1 LGHNA, CDR2 YNFKEQ. J gave up 5 bases and V 2 bases, and 6 bases lay outside the gene matches.

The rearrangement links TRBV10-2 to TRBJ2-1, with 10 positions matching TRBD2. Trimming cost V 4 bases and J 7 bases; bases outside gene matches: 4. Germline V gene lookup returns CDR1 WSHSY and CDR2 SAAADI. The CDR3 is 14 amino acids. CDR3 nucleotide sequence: TGCGCCAGCAGTGGACTAGCGGGTTCAAATGAGCAGTTCTTC. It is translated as CASSGLAGSNEQFF.

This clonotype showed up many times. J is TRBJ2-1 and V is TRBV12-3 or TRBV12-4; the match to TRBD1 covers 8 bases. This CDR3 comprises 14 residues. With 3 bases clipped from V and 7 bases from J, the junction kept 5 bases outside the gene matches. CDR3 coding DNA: TGTGCCAGCAGTTTGGTTCAGGGGGCAAATGAGCAGTTCTTC. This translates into CASSLVQGANEQFF.

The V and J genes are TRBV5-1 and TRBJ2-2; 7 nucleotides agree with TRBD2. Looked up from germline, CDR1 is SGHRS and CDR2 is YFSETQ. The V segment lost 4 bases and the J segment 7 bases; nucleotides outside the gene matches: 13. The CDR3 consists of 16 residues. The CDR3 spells CASSPPGRGYGGELFF. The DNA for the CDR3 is TGCGCCAGCAGCCCCCCGGGGAGGGGTTACGGCGGGGAGCTGTTTTTT. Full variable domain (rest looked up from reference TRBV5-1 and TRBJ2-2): KAGVTQTPRYLIKTRGQQVTLSCSPISGHRSVSWYQQTPGQGLQFLFEYFSETQRNKGNFPGRFSGRQFSNSRSEMNVSTLELGDSALYLCASSPPGRGYGGELFFGEGSRLTVL.

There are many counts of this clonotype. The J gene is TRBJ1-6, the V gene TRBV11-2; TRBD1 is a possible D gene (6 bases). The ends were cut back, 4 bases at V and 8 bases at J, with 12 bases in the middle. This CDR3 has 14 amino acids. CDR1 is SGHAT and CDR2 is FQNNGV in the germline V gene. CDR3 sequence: CASSSRTADSPLHF. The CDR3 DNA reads TGTGCCAGCAGCTCCCGGACAGCCGATTCACCCCTCCACTTT.

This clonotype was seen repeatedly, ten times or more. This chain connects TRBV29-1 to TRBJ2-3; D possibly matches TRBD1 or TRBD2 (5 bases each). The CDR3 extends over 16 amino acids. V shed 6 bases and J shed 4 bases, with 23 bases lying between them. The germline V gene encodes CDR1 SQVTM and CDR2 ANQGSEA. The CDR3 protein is CSVVRGGRGLADTQYF. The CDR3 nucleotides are TGCAGCGTAGTTCGTGGTGGTCGGGGCCTCGCAGATACGCAGTATTTT.

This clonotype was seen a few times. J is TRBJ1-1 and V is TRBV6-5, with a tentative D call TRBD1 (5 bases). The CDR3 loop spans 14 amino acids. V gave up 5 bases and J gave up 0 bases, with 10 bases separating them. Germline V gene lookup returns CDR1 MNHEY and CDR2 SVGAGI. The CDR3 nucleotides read TGTGCCAGCAGTCGGACATTTATGAACACTGAAGCTTTCTTT. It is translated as CASSRTFMNTEAFF.

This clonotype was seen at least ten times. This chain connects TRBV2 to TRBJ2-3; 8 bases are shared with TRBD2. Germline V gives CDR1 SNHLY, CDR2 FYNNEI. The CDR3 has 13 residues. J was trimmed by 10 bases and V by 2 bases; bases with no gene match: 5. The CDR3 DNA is TGTGCCAGCAGTGAACCAATAGCGGGACCGCAGTATTTT. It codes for CASSEPIAGPQYF. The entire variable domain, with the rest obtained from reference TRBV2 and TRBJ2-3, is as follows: EPEVTQTPSHQVTQMGQEVILRCVPISNHLYFYWYRQILGQKVEFLVSFYNNEISEKSEIFDDQFSVERPDGSNFTLKIRSTKLEDSAMYFCASSEPIAGPQYFGPGTRLTVL.

CDR3 sequence: CASSLGDVVTEEAFF. The CDR3 nucleotides read TGTGCCAGCAGCTTAGGAGATGTGGTGACGGAAGAAGCTTTCTTT. The V and J genes are TRBV7-9 and TRBJ1-1; no clear D. The CDR3 extends over 15 amino acids. Germline V gives CDR1 SEHNR, CDR2 FQNEAQ (reference sequence). Trimming stripped 1 base from V and 8 bases from J, with 17 bases between.

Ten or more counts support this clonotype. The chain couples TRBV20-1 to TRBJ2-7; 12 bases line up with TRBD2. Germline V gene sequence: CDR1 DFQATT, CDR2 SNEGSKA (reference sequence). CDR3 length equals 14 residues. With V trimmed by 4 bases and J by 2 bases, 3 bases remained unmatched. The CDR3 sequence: CSATTSGGTYEQYF. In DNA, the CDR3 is TGCAGTGCTACGACTAGCGGGGGCACCTACGAGCAGTACTTC.

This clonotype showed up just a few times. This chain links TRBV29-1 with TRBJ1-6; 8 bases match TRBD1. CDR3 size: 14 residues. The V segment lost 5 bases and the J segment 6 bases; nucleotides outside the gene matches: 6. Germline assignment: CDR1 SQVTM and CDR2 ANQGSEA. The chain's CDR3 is CSVTQGASNSPLHF. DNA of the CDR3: TGCAGCGTTACGCAGGGGGCTAGTAATTCACCCCTCCACTTT.

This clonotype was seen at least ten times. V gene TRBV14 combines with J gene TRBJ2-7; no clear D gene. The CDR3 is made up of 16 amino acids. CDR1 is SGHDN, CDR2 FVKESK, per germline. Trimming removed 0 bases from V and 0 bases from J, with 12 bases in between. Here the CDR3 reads CASSQEGWVSSYEQYF. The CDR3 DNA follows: TGTGCCAGCAGCCAAGAAGGTTGGGTAAGCTCCTACGAGCAGTACTTC.